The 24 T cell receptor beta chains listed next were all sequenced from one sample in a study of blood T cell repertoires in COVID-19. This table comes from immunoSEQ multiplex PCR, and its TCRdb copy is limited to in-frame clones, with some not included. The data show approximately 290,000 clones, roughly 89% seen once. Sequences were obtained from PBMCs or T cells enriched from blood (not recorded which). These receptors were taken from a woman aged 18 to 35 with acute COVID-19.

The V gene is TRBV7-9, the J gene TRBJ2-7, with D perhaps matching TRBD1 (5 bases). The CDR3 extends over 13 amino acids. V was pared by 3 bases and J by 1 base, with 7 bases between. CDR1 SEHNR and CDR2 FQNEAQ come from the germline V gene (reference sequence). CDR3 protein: CASSFRQSYEQYF. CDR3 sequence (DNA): TGTGCCAGCAGCTTCCGACAGTCCTACGAGCAGTACTTC.

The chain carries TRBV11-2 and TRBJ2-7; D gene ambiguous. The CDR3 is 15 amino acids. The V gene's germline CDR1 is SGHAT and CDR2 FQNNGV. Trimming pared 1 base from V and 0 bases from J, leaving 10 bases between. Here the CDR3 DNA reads TGTGCCAGCAGCTTAGCTGGCAGAACCTCCTACGAGCAGTACTTC. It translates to CASSLAGRTSYEQYF. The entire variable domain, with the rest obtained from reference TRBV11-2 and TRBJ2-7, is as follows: EAGVAQSPRYKIIEKRQSVAFWCNPISGHATLYWYQQILGQGPKLLIQFQNNGVVDDSQLPKDRFSAERLKGVDSTLKIQPAKLEDSAVYLCASSLAGRTSYEQYFGPGTRLTVT.

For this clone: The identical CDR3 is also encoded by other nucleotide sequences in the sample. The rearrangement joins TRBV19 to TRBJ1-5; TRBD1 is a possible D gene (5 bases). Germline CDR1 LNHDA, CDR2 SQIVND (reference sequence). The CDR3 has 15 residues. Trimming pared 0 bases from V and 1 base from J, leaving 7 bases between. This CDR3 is CASSIEGASNQPQHF. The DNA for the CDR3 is TGTGCCAGTAGTATAGAAGGGGCAAGCAATCAGCCCCAGCATTTT.

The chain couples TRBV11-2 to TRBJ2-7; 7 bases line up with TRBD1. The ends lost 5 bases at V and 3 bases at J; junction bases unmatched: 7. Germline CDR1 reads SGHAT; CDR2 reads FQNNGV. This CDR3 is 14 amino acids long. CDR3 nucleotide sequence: TGTGCCAGCAGCGCAAACCGGGACAGCTACGAGCAGTACTTC. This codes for CASSANRDSYEQYF. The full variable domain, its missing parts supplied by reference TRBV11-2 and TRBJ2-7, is EAGVAQSPRYKIIEKRQSVAFWCNPISGHATLYWYQQILGQGPKLLIQFQNNGVVDDSQLPKDRFSAERLKGVDSTLKIQPAKLEDSAVYLCASSANRDSYEQYFGPGTRLTVT.

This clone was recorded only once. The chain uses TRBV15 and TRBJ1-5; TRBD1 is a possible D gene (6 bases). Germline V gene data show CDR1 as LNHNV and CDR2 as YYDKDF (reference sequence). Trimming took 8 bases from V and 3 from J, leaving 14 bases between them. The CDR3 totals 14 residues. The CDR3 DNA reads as TGTGCCACCCAAAGCGGGGGCGACAATCAGCCCCAGCATTTT. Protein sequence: CATQSGGDNQPQHF.

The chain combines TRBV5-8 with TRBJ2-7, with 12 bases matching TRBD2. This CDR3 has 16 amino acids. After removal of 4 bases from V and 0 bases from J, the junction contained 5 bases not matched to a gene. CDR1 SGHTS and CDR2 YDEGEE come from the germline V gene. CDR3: CASSETSGSISYEQYF. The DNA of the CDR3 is TGTGCCAGCAGCGAGACTAGCGGGAGTATCTCCTACGAGCAGTACTTC.

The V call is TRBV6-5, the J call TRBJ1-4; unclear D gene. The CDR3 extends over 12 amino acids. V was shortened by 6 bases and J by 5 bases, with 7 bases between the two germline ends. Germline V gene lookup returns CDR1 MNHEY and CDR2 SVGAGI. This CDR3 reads CASRRLNEKLFF. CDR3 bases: TGTGCCAGCAGACGACTGAATGAAAAACTGTTTTTT.

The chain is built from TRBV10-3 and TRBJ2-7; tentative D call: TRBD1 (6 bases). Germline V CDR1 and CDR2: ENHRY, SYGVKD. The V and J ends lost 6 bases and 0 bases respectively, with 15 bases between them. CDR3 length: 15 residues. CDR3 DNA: TGTGCCATCAGCCTATCAGGGGTCAGCTCCTACGAGCAGTACTTC. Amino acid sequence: CAISLSGVSSYEQYF.

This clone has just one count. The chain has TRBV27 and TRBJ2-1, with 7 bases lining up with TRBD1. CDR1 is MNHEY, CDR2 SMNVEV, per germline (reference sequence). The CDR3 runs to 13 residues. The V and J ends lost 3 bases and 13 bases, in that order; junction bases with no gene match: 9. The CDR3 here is CASSFQNRGLQFF. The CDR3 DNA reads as TGTGCCAGCAGTTTCCAAAACAGGGGTTTACAGTTCTTC.

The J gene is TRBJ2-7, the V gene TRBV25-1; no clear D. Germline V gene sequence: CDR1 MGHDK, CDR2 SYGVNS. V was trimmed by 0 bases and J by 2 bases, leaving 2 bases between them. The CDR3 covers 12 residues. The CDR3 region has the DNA TGTGCCAGCAGTGAATACGCCTACGAGCAGTACTTC. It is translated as CASSEYAYEQYF.

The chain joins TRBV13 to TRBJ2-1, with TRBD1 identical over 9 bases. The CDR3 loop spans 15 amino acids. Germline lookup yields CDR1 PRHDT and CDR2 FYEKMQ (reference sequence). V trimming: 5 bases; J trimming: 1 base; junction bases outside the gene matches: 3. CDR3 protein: CASSRGQGSYNEQFF. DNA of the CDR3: TGTGCCAGCAGCCGGGGACAGGGTTCCTACAATGAGCAGTTCTTC.

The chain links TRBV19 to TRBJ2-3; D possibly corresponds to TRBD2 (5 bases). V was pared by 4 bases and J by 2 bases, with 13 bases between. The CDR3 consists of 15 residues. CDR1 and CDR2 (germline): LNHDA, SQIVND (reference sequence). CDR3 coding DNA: TGTGCCAGTAGTACCGGACTGTATCCCACAGATACGCAGTATTTT. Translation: CASSTGLYPTDTQYF. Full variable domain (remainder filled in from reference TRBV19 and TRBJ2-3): DGGITQSPKYLFRKEGQNVTLSCEQNLNHDAMYWYRQDPGQGLRLIYYSQIVNDFQKGDIAEGYSVSREKKESFPLTVTSAQKNPTAFYLCASSTGLYPTDTQYFGPGTRLTVL.

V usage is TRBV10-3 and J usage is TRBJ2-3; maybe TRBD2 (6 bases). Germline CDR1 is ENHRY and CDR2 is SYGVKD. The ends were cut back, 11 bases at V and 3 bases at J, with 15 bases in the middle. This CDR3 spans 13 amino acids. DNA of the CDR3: TGTGCCTCCCAGCCCCGGGGGACAGATACGCAGTATTTT. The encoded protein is CASQPRGTDTQYF.

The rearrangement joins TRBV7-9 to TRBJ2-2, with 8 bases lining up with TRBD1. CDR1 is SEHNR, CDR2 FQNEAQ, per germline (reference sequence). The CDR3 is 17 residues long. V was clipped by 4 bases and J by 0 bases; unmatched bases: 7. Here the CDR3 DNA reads TGTGCCAGCAGCTCGACGACAGGGGAGGCGAACACCGGGGAGCTGTTTTTT. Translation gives CASSSTTGEANTGELFF.

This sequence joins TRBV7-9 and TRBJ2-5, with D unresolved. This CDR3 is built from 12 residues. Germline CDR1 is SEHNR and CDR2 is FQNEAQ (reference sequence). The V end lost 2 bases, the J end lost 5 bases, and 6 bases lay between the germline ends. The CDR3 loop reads CASSLTVETQYF. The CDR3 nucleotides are TGTGCCAGCAGCTTAACTGTGGAGACCCAGTACTTC.

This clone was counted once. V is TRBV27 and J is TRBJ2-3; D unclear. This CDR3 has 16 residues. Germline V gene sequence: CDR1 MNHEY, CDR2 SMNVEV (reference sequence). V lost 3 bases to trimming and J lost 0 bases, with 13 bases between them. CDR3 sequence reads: CASSFEASSSTDTQYF. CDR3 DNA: TGTGCCAGCAGTTTCGAAGCGTCCAGTAGCACAGATACGCAGTATTTT.

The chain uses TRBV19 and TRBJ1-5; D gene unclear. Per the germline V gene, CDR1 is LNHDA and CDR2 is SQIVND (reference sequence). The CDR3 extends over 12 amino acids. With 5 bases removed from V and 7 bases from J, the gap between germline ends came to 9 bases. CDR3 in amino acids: CASSYRGQPQHF. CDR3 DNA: TGTGCCAGTAGTTATAGAGGGCAGCCCCAGCATTTT.

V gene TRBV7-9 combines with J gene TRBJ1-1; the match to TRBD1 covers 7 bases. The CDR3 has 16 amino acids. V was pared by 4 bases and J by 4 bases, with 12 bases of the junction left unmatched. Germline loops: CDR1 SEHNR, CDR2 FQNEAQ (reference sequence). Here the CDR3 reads CASSSLGQEGGTEAFF. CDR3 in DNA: TGTGCCAGCAGCTCCCTAGGACAGGAAGGGGGCACTGAAGCTTTCTTT.

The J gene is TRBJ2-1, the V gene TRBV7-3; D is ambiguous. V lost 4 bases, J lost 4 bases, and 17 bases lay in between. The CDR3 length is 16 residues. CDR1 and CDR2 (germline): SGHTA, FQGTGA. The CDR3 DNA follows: TGTGCCAGCAGCTATGATGGGCCTCAGGCATACAATGAGCAGTTCTTC. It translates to CASSYDGPQAYNEQFF.

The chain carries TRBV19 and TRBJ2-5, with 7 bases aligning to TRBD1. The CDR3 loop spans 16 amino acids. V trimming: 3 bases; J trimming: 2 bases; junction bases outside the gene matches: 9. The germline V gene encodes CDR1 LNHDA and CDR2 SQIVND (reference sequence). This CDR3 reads CASSITTGSPQETQYF. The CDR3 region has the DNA TGTGCCAGTAGTATCACGACAGGGTCCCCACAAGAGACCCAGTACTTC.

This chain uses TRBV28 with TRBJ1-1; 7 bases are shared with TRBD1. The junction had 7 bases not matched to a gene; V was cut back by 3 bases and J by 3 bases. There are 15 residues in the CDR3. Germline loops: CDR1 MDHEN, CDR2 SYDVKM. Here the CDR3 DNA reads TGTGCCAGCAGTTTCCAGGACAGGATGCACACTGAAGCTTTCTTT. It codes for CASSFQDRMHTEAFF.

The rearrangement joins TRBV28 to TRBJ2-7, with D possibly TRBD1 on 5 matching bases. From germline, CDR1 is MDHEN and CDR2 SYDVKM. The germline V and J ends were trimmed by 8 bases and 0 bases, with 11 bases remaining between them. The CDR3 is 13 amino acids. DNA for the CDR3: TGTGCCAGCCTCCGCCAGGGCTCCTACGAGCAGTACTTC. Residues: CASLRQGSYEQYF. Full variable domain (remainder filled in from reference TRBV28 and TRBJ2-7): DVKVTQSSRYLVKRTGEKVFLECVQDMDHENMFWYRQDPGLGLRLIYFSYDVKMKEKGDIPEGYSVSREKKERFSLILESASTNQTSMYLCASLRQGSYEQYFGPGTRLTVT.

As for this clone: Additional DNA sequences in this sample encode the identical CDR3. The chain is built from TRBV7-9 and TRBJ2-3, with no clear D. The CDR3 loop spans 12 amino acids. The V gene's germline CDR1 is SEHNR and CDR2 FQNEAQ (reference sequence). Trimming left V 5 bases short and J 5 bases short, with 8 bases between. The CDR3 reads CASSLSGDTQYF. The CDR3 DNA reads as TGTGCCAGCAGCCTATCGGGAGATACGCAGTATTTT. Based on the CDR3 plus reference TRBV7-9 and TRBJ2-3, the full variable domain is DTGVSQNPRHKITKRGQNVTFRCDPISEHNRLYWYRQTLGQGPEFLTYFQNEAQLEKSRLLSDRFSAERPKGSFSTLEIQRTEQGDSAMYLCASSLSGDTQYFGPGTRLTVL.

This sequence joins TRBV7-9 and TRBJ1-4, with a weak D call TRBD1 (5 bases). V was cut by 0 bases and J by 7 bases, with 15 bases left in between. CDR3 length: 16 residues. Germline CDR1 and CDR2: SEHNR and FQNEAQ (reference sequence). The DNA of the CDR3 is TGTGCCAGCAGCTTAGCGCCGGACACCTCGATTGAAAAACTGTTTTTT. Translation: CASSLAPDTSIEKLFF.